Listed here are 17 T cell receptor beta chains from one sample, sequenced in a study of human T cells and chemical hapten exposure. Each CDR3 protein is one row after TCRdb ran MiXCR on the RACE reads. There are 50,000 to 65,000 distinct CDR3 sequences in the sample; 6.7% occur only once, and about 1.5% lies in the top ten. The time point denotes: pre-sensitization, week 0. As to treatment: therapeutic diphenylcyclopropenone sensitization with weekly scalp DPC. The material was whole blood, obtained in connection with sensitization to the hapten diphenylcyclopropenone (DPC). Receptors were obtained from a woman in her 30s with alopecia areata. Some clones in this sample may be carry-over from other donors' samples.

This clonotype has a count of ten or more. The rearrangement links TRBV6-5 to TRBJ1-1; D ambiguous. Germline assignment: CDR1 MNHEY and CDR2 SVGAGI. The CDR3 extends over 12 amino acids. V was clipped by 4 bases and J by 7 bases, with 10 bases between them. This CDR3 reads CASSSTRNEAFF. CDR3 nucleotide sequence: TGTGCCAGCAGTTCGACGCGGAATGAAGCTTTCTTT.

About this clonotype itself: This may be a read error: a much more frequent sequence differs by one nucleotide. In DNA form, the CDR3 reads TGTGCCAGCAGCTTAGATCGATTTGAACAGGAGGGTTGGCAGCCCCAGCATTTT. It encodes CASSLDRFEQEGWQPQHF. The chain combines TRBV7-8 with TRBJ1-5, with D possibly TRBD1 on 5 matching bases. V lost 1 base to trimming and J lost 7 bases, with 23 bases between them. Germline-derived CDR1 and CDR2 are SGHVS and FQNEAQ. The CDR3 is 18 residues long.

This clonotype was seen many times. The chain is built from TRBV20-1 and TRBJ1-6; D not certain. CDR1 and CDR2 from the germline V gene are DFQATT and SNEGSKA (reference sequence). Trimming removed 2 bases at V and 6 bases at J, with 11 bases between. The length of the CDR3 is 14 residues. CDR3 sequence: CSARPPDSNSPLHF. The DNA of the CDR3 is TGCAGTGCTAGACCTCCAGACTCTAATTCACCCCTCCACTTT.

This clonotype was detected ten times or more. The rearrangement joins TRBV4-2 to TRBJ1-4; maybe TRBD1 (6 bases). Per the germline V gene, CDR1 is LGHNA and CDR2 is YNFKEQ. The CDR3 loop spans 16 amino acids. Deletions cut 1 base from V and 4 bases from J, with 13 bases between. CDR3 loop: CASSQGTDSRNEKLFF. Here the CDR3 DNA reads TGTGCCAGCAGCCAAGGGACGGACAGCCGTAATGAAAAACTGTTTTTT.

This clonotype has a handful of counts. J is TRBJ2-2 and V is TRBV7-7; D uncertain. The CDR3 sequence is 12 residues long. Trimming left V 5 bases short and J 6 bases short, with 7 bases between. Per germline, CDR1 SSHAT and CDR2 FNYEAQ (reference sequence). The CDR3 is CASSPPSGELFF. The CDR3 DNA is TGTGCCAGCAGCCCCCCTTCCGGGGAGCTGTTTTTT. The full variable domain, in which reference TRBV7-7 and TRBJ2-2 provide the parts outside the CDR3, is GAGVSQSPRYKVTKRGQDVTLRCDPISSHATLYWYQQALGQGPEFLTYFNYEAQPDKSGLPSDRFSAERPEGSISTLTIQRTEQRDSAMYRCASSPPSGELFFGEGSRLTVL.

This clonotype was seen many times. The chain joins TRBV6-6 to TRBJ1-4; D might be TRBD1 (5 bases). Germline loops: CDR1 MNHNY, CDR2 SVGAGI (reference sequence). The CDR3 length is 16 residues. The V and J ends lost 5 bases and 3 bases respectively, with 16 bases between them. The DNA for the CDR3 is TGTGCCAGCAGTCCCCCTGGGGGACGGGCTAATGAAAAACTGTTTTTT. It codes for CASSPPGGRANEKLFF.

This clonotype came up many times. The chain is built from TRBV30 and TRBJ1-6; TRBD1 matches 10 bases. Looked up from germline, CDR1 is GTSNPN and CDR2 is SVGIG (reference sequence). J was trimmed by 4 bases and V by 1 base; bases with no gene match: 7. This CDR3 region has 17 residues. Here the CDR3 reads CAWSDGQGGTYNSPLHF. CDR3 in DNA: TGTGCCTGGAGTGACGGACAGGGGGGAACTTATAATTCACCCCTCCACTTT.

The rearrangement uses TRBV12-3 or TRBV12-4 and TRBJ1-1; D call uncertain. The V gene lost 3 bases and the J gene lost 7 bases, with 15 bases spanning the gap. The CDR3 has 14 amino acids. CDR3 in amino acids: CASSLTPNDLEAFF. The CDR3 nucleotides read TGTGCCAGCAGTTTGACCCCGAACGACCTTGAAGCTTTCTTT.

This clonotype was detected many times. The V call is TRBV5-1, the J call TRBJ2-3, with TRBD2 matching over 11 bases. CDR1 SGHRS and CDR2 YFSETQ come from the germline V gene. The CDR3 consists of 16 residues. The junction had 6 bases not matched to a gene; V was cut back by 3 bases and J by 3 bases. CDR3 protein: CASSSLAGGPTDTQYF. The CDR3 DNA is TGCGCCAGCAGCTCTTTAGCGGGGGGGCCAACAGATACGCAGTATTTT.

This clonotype was counted many times. The chain is built from TRBV5-1 and TRBJ2-2; maybe TRBD2 (5 bases). CDR1 is SGHRS and CDR2 is YFSETQ in the germline V gene. Deletions cut 0 bases from V and 4 bases from J, with 10 bases between. The CDR3 covers 15 residues. DNA of the CDR3: TGCGCCAGCAGCTTGGTTGGAGAGGGCACCGGGGAGCTGTTTTTT. Residues: CASSLVGEGTGELFF.

There are many counts of this clonotype. The rearrangement uses TRBV7-2 and TRBJ2-4, with D tentatively TRBD2 (6 bases). V dropped 1 base and J dropped 5 bases, with 6 bases sitting between them. Germline V gene data show CDR1 as SGHTA and CDR2 as FQGNSA. This CDR3 comprises 13 residues. CDR3 protein: CASSLGLENIQYF. CDR3 nucleotide sequence: TGTGCCAGCAGCTTAGGACTAGAAAACATTCAGTACTTC.

This clonotype was picked up many times. This chain's CDR3 is CASSPRDRESYGYTF. CDR3 bases: TGTGCCAGCAGCCCAAGGGACAGGGAGTCCTATGGCTACACCTTC. J is TRBJ1-2 and V is TRBV3-1; 9 bases are shared with TRBD1. V shed 4 bases, J shed 4 bases, and the junction held 7 bases outside the gene matches. Germline values: CDR1 LGHDT, CDR2 YNNKEL (reference sequence). The CDR3 is made up of 15 amino acids.

This clonotype has a count of ten or more. V and J are TRBV6-1 and TRBJ1-2; possibly TRBD1 for D (6 bases). The CDR3 loop spans 13 amino acids. Per germline, CDR1 MNHNS and CDR2 SASEGT. The V end was cut by 4 bases, the J end by 8 bases, with 14 bases between. CDR3 in amino acids: CASSVSRGLGYTF. In nucleotides, the CDR3 is TGTGCCAGCAGTGTCTCGAGGGGGTTAGGCTACACCTTC.

This clonotype was observed at least ten times. The rearrangement joins TRBV29-1 to TRBJ2-7; TRBD1 matches 10 bases. Germline V CDR1 and CDR2: SQVTM, ANQGSEA. V shed 5 bases, J shed 2 bases, and the junction held 3 bases outside the gene matches. This CDR3 has 13 residues. The CDR3 DNA sequence: TGCAGCGTTTCGGACAGGGGGGCCTACGAGCAGTACTTC. Translating it yields CSVSDRGAYEQYF.

This clonotype was seen many times. V and J are TRBV11-3 and TRBJ2-3; TRBD2 is a possible D gene (6 bases). The CDR3 covers 15 residues. V lost 1 base and J lost 4, with 12 bases in between. Germline CDR1 is SGHNT and CDR2 is YENEEA. The CDR3 nucleotides are TGTGCCAGCAGCTTAGGCCAGGGAGGCCCAGATACGCAGTATTTT. Its translation: CASSLGQGGPDTQYF.

This clonotype was counted only a few times. With a much larger clone just one base away, this may be a read error. This sequence joins TRBV6-6 and TRBJ1-2, with 7 bases that match TRBD1. The CDR3 consists of 15 residues. Germline assignment: CDR1 MNHNY and CDR2 SVGAGI (reference sequence). The chain's CDR3 is CASSYSGTANYGDTF. CDR3 DNA sequence: TGTGCCAGCAGTTATTCCGGGACAGCTAACTATGGCGACACCTTC.

This clonotype was found many times. The gene calls are TRBV12-3 or TRBV12-4 and TRBJ2-7, with 7 bases that match TRBD1. This CDR3 is 16 amino acids long. Losses at the gene ends were 1 base for V and 9 bases for J; bases not matched to a gene: 15. The DNA of the CDR3 is TGTGCCAGCAGTTTAGAACGGGACAGTCGTCGACGTGGGCAGTACTTC. Protein: CASSLERDSRRRGQYF.